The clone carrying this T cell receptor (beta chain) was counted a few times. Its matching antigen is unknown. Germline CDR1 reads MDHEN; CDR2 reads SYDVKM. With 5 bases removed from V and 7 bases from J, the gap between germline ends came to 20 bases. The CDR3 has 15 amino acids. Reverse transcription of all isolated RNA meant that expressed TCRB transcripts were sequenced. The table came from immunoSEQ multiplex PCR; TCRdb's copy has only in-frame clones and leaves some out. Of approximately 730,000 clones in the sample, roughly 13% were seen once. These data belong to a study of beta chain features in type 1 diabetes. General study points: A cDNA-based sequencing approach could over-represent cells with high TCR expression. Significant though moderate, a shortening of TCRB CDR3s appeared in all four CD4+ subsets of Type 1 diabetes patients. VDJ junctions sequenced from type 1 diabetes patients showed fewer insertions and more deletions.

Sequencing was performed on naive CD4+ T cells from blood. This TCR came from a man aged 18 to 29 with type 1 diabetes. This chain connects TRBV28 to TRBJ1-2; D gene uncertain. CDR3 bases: TGTGCCAGCAGTCCTTCCGACCCGACGACCTCTGGCTACACCTTC. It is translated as CASSPSDPTTSGYTF.